This T cell receptor beta chain was sequenced during a study of blood T cells in healthy people across ages. General study points: Those diversity estimates obtained from one million T cells were thought to be underestimates.

Combining a sample-barcoded 5' primer with a J-beta primer mix, a second PCR ran for about 6 to 11 cycles. TCRdb reanalysed the 5' RACE reads using MiXCR and keeps one entry per CDR3 protein. Among over 600,000 distinct CDR3 sequences listed, 45% to 70% were seen once. CDR1 and CDR2 from the germline V gene are SQVTM and ANQGSEA. The J segment lost 5 bases and the V segment lost 6 bases, leaving 11 bases of the junction unmatched. This CDR3 has 14 amino acids. In regard to this clonotype: What it recognizes is unknown.

Healthy Caucasians from Russia aged roughly 6 to 90 served as donors. Each sample yielded at least 6 micrograms of PBMC total RNA. Sequences were obtained from blood. The clonotype comes from a man aged 35-49 years in good health. J is TRBJ2-5 and V is TRBV29-1; 8 bases are shared with TRBD1. The CDR3: CSVAAGGAWETQYF. CDR3 nucleotides: TGCAGCGTCGCAGCAGGGGGCGCTTGGGAGACCCAGTACTTC.